This T cell receptor beta chain comes out of a study of cytomegalovirus exposure and HLA in healthy donors. Turning to the study itself: When 350 to 500 donors were genotyped, over 80% of them were found to fall in the Caucasian-associated ancestry cluster.

The germline V and J ends were trimmed by 3 bases and 1 base, with 6 bases remaining between them. The CDR3 runs to 13 residues. Germline lookup yields CDR1 ENHRY and CDR2 SYGVKD. Donors were ostensibly healthy at sampling, although undocumented immune exposures were probable. Worth noting for this clone: The antigen is undetermined.

Both 60 Vbeta primers and 13 Jbeta primers went into the PCR. Sequenced by immunoSEQ multiplex PCR; TCRdb stores in-frame clones only, minus some. The sample consists of roughly 110,000 clones, about 81% of them appearing once. General study points: Evidence from a later analysis indicated that most CMV-associated TCR beta chains looked HLA-restricted. Some V segments, TRBV6-2 and TRBV6-3 among them, were indistinguishable and were therefore excluded.

This sequence originates from a male donor in good health and CMV-seropositive. Sequenced sample: PBMCs. The genes are TRBV10-3 and TRBJ1-1; no reliable D call. CDR3 protein: CAISDRTNTEAFF. CDR3 DNA: TGTGCCATCAGTGACAGAACGAACACTGAAGCTTTCTTT.